Given below is one TCR beta chain in context. Described time point: newly diagnosed GD, antithyroid drugs for less than 3 months. PBMC-derived RNA was used for the TCR library. The sample comes from a study of regulatory T cells in long-lasting Graves disease. Germline lookup yields CDR1 LGHDT and CDR2 YNNKEL (reference sequence). The J segment lost 10 bases and the V segment lost 2 bases, leaving 7 bases of the junction unmatched. The CDR3 contains 15 residues. CDR3-region Arm-PCR and iRepertoire HTBI primers produced the TCR beta libraries. TCRdb called the multiplex PCR reads again in MiXCR, with one record for every CDR3 protein. The sample has hundreds of thousands of distinct CDR3 sequences; 16% are singletons. The sample was also reused in another study, on T cells in Graves' hyperthyroidism and ophthalmopathy. That source notes: Researchers found most expanded thyroid clonotypes above 0.001 in blood as well.

J is TRBJ2-1 and V is TRBV3-1; 11 bases are a match to TRBD2. This TCR was recovered from a woman aged 35-65 years with Graves disease. This specimen was peripheral blood mononuclear cells (PBMCs), taken at new diagnosis, from a patient treated with antithyroid drugs. CDR3 bases: TGTGCCAGCAGCCAAATAGCGGGGGGGCCAGGCGAGCAGTTCTTC. Translation: CASSQIAGGPGEQFF.